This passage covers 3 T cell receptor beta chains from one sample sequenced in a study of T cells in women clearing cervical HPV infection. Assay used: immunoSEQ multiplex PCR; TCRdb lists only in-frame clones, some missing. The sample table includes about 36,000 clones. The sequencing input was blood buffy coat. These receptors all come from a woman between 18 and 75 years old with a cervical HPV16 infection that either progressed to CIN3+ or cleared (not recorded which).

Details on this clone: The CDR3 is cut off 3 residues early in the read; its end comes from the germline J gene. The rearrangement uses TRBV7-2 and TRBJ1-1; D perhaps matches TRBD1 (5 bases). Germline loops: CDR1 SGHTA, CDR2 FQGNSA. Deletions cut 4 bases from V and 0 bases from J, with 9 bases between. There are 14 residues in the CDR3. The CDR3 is CASSSGYLNTEAFF. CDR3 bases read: TGTGCCAGCAGCTCAGGGTACTTGAACACTGAA. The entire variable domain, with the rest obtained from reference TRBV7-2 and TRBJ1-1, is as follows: GAGVSQSPSNKVTEKGKDVELRCDPISGHTALYWYRQSLGQGLEFLIYFQGNSAPDKSGLPSDRFSAERTGGSVSTLTIQRTQQEDSAVYLCASSSGYLNTEAFFGQGTRLTVV.

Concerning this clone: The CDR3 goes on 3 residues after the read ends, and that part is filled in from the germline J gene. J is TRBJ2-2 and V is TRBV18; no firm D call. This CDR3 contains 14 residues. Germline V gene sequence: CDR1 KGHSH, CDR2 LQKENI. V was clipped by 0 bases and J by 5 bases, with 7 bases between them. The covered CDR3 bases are TGTGCCAGCTCACCACCAGCTAGGACCGGGGAG. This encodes CASSPPARTGE. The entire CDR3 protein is CASSPPARTGELFF.

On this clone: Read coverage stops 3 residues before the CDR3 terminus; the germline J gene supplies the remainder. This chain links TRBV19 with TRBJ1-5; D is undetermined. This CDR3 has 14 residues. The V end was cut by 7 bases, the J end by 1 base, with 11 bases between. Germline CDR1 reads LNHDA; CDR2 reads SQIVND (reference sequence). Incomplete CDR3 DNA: TGTGCCAGTACGTCTGTTTCGAGCAATCAGCCC. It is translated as CASTSVSSNQP. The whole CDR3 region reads CASTSVSSNQPQHF.